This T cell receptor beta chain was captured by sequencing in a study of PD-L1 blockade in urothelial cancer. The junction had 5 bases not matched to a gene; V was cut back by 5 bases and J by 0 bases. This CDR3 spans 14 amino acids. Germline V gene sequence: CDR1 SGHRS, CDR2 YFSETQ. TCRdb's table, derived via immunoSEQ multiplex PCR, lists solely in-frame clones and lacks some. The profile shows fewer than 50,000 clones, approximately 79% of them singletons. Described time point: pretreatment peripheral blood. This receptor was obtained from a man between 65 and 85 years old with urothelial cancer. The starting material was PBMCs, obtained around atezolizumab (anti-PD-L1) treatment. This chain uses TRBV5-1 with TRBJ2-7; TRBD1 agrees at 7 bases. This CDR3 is CASRAGGTSYEQYF. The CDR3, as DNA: TGCGCCAGCAGGGCAGGGGGTACCTCCTACGAGCAGTACTTC.